What follows are 15 T cell receptor beta chains derived from one specimen sequenced in a study of T cells in Graves' hyperthyroidism and ophthalmopathy. Amplification of TCR beta CDR3 regions used RNA as the template. The TCR CDR3 first-round RT-PCR relied on the HTBI primer set. TCRdb re-called the multiplex PCR reads with MiXCR, one entry per CDR3 protein. The data show around 760,000 distinct CDR3 sequences, just over 35% seen once. Specimen: blood. These TCRs come from a woman aged 40 to 49 with Graves' hyperthyroidism.

Notes on this clonotype: A read error may explain this, as a much larger clone is one base away. The V gene is TRBV7-6, the J gene TRBJ1-2; unclear D gene. Trimming pared 4 bases from V and 2 bases from J, leaving 8 bases between. The CDR3 is 13 amino acids. Germline assignment: CDR1 SGHVS and CDR2 FNYEAQ. In DNA form, the CDR3 reads TGTGCCAGCAGCTCCGACGTAAACTATGGCTACACCTTC. Encoded protein: CASSSDVNYGYTF.

The V call is TRBV29-1, the J call TRBJ1-1; the D gene is possibly TRBD1 (6 bases). Germline V gene sequence: CDR1 SQVTM, CDR2 ANQGSEA. The CDR3 is 13 amino acids. Trimming stripped 3 bases from V and 3 bases from J, with 11 bases between. Here the CDR3 DNA reads TGCAGCGTTGAGGGACACGAGGACACTGAAGCTTTCTTT. Its translation is CSVEGHEDTEAFF.

The chain carries TRBV19 and TRBJ2-7, with 11 bases aligning to TRBD2. The CDR3 has 13 amino acids. Germline-derived CDR1 and CDR2 are LNHDA and SQIVND (reference sequence). V trimming: 4 bases; J trimming: 6 bases; junction bases outside the gene matches: 2. This CDR3 is CASSTGLAAEQYF. The CDR3 DNA reads as TGTGCCAGTAGTACGGGACTAGCGGCCGAGCAGTACTTC.

This rearrangement joins TRBV20-1 to TRBJ1-2, with 8 bases lining up with TRBD1. From germline, CDR1 is DFQATT and CDR2 SNEGSKA (reference sequence). This CDR3 comprises 14 residues. The trim removed 3 bases at V and 1 base at J, leaving 4 bases unmatched. DNA of the CDR3: TGCAGTGCTAGCGGACAGGGCTATAACTATGGCTACACCTTC. Its translation: CSASGQGYNYGYTF.

This clonotype was counted only a few times. The V gene is TRBV2, the J gene TRBJ2-5; D may be TRBD1 or TRBD2 (5 bases each). In germline, CDR1 is SNHLY, CDR2 FYNNEI. The CDR3 has 12 amino acids. The V end lost 7 bases, the J end lost 7 bases, and 13 bases lay between the germline ends. As DNA, the CDR3 is TGTGCCAGCACAGGCAGGGCGGGGACCCAGTACTTC. This codes for CASTGRAGTQYF.

This clonotype has at least ten counts. The rearrangement links TRBV19 to TRBJ1-2, with D unclear. The V gene's germline CDR1 is LNHDA and CDR2 SQIVND (reference sequence). V lost 6 bases to trimming and J lost 4 bases, with 21 bases between them. The CDR3 consists of 16 residues. The CDR3 loop is CASSQGARTSPYGYTF. The CDR3 DNA reads as TGTGCCAGTAGCCAAGGCGCCCGAACGAGTCCCTATGGCTACACCTTC. The entire variable domain, with the rest obtained from reference TRBV19 and TRBJ1-2, is as follows: DGGITQSPKYLFRKEGQNVTLSCEQNLNHDAMYWYRQDPGQGLRLIYYSQIVNDFQKGDIAEGYSVSREKKESFPLTVTSAQKNPTAFYLCASSQGARTSPYGYTFGSGTRLTVV.

This clonotype was counted a few times. The CDR3 loop is CASSLGGQGTTGELFF. For the CDR3, the DNA is TGTGCCAGCAGCTTGGGGGGACAGGGGACAACCGGGGAGCTGTTTTTT. The J gene is TRBJ2-2, the V gene TRBV5-5; 10 positions match TRBD1. There are 16 residues in the CDR3. Germline assignment: CDR1 SGHKS and CDR2 YYEKEE (reference sequence). The V gene end was trimmed by 0 bases and the J gene end by 5 bases; junction bases not matched to a gene: 4.

This chain connects TRBV12-3 or TRBV12-4 to TRBJ1-6, with TRBD1 as a possible D gene (6 bases). V lost 5 bases, J lost 15 bases, and 17 bases lay in between. This CDR3 spans 13 amino acids. CDR3 amino acids: CASSPPPGAGLHF. The CDR3 nucleotides are TGTGCCAGCAGTCCCCCCCCGGGGGCCGGCCTCCACTTT.

This clonotype has ten or more counts. The chain joins TRBV29-1 to TRBJ2-7; D call uncertain. Germline V gene sequence: CDR1 SQVTM, CDR2 ANQGSEA. The V and J ends lost 7 bases and 2 bases respectively, with 9 bases between them. This CDR3 is built from 11 residues. CDR3 nucleotides: TGCAGCGCCTTAGAGGCCTACGAGCAGTACTTC. It specifies CSALEAYEQYF.

The gene calls are TRBV28 and TRBJ1-1, with D tentatively TRBD1 (5 bases). The CDR3 length is 13 residues. Germline values: CDR1 MDHEN, CDR2 SYDVKM. V was cut by 3 bases and J by 6 bases, with 11 bases left in between. CDR3 residues: CASSFWAGAEAFF. In DNA, the CDR3 is TGTGCCAGCAGTTTTTGGGCGGGGGCTGAAGCTTTCTTT.

This clonotype was seen only a few times. This chain joins TRBV28 and TRBJ1-5; D gene unclear. Between the trimmed V and J ends, which lost 7 bases and 5 bases, there was a span of 12 bases. The CDR3 covers 13 residues. From germline, CDR1 is MDHEN and CDR2 SYDVKM. The CDR3 bases are TGTGCCAGCACCTTAAGCACCCATCAGCCCCAGCATTTT. This sequence encodes CASTLSTHQPQHF.

The V gene is TRBV12-3 or TRBV12-4, the J gene TRBJ2-7, with D uncertain. The CDR3 sequence is 14 residues long. V was shortened by 5 bases and J by 3 bases, with 14 bases between the two germline ends. The chain's CDR3 is CASSVNGRLYEQYF. As DNA, the CDR3 is TGTGCCAGCAGTGTAAACGGTCGTCTCTACGAGCAGTACTTC.

This clonotype occurred a few times. J is TRBJ1-2 and V is TRBV5-5; 7 positions match TRBD1. V lost 0 bases, J lost 3 bases, and 5 bases stayed unmatched. Germline V lookup: CDR1 SGHKS, CDR2 YYEKEE (reference sequence). CDR3 length: 15 amino acids. The CDR3 is CASSLEQGNDYGYTF. Written as DNA, the CDR3 is TGTGCCAGCAGCTTGGAACAGGGGAACGACTATGGCTACACCTTC.

This clonotype was counted at least ten times. The V call is TRBV19, the J call TRBJ1-2; D unresolved. Per germline, CDR1 LNHDA and CDR2 SQIVND (reference sequence). The length of the CDR3 is 13 residues. V was trimmed by 9 bases and J by 3 bases, leaving 14 bases between them. The CDR3 coding sequence is TGTGCCAGCGGCAGTACCTCTGACTATGGCTACACCTTC. Translation: CASGSTSDYGYTF.

The V and J genes are TRBV6-5 and TRBJ2-5; 16 bases map to TRBD2. The CDR3 is 17 residues long. The germline V gene encodes CDR1 MNHEY and CDR2 SVGAGI. The V and J ends lost 4 bases and 2 bases, in that order; junction bases with no gene match: 4. CDR3 coding DNA: TGTGCCAGCAGTTTGGGACTAGCGGGAGGGGCTCAAGAGACCCAGTACTTC. Protein sequence: CASSLGLAGGAQETQYF.